What follows describes a single T cell receptor beta chain. Losses at the gene ends were 2 bases for V and 3 bases for J; bases not matched to a gene: 3. The CDR3 consists of 17 residues. Germline V gene sequence: CDR1 SGHAT, CDR2 FQNNGV. In the source study's methods: Estimation of nucleated cell counts was performed using reference gene primer amplification. The assay was immunoSEQ multiplex PCR, and TCRdb's table has in-frame clones only and misses some. V, J and clone size reflect that table, while D and trimming were determined from the DNA. The sample has 450,000 or so clones; 70% to 90% are singletons. These data originate in a study of blood T cell repertoires in COVID-19.

The V gene is TRBV11-2, the J gene TRBJ2-4; 14 bases line up with TRBD2. Sample: peripheral blood. This sequence originates from a woman in her thirties or forties with COVID-19, enrolled during active disease. This CDR3 reads CASSLTTSGGGKNIQYF. The CDR3 DNA reads as TGTGCCAGCAGCTTAACGACTAGCGGGGGGGGCAAAAACATTCAGTACTTC.